The rows below give T cell receptor beta chains drawn from one sample of a study of blood T cell repertoires in COVID-19. TCRdb's copy holds only in-frame clones and misses some; the assay was immunoSEQ multiplex PCR. The sample shows 310,000 or so clones, under 90% of them seen only once. Source material: PBMCs or T cells enriched from blood (not recorded which). The receptor source for this set is a woman aged 18 to 35 who had recovered from COVID-19. The CDR3 runs from the conserved cysteine through the conserved F or W. A D gene is named only where the DNA matches it firmly. Only some rows state a clone size, as once, few, many or a class for expanded clones.

d_gene	v_gene	abundance	len	j_gene	CDR3aa	CDR3nt
-	TRBV9	-	13	TRBJ1-2	CASSVARNYGYTF	TGTGCCAGCAGCGTAGCCAGGAACTATGGCTACACCTTC
TRBD1	TRBV28	-	14	TRBJ2-5	CASRAGGEGETQYF	TGTGCCAGCAGGGCAGGGGGCGAGGGGGAGACCCAGTACTTC
-	TRBV5-1	-	14	TRBJ1-3	CASSSQGSGNTIYF	TGCGCCAGCAGCTCACAGGGATCTGGAAACACCATATATTTT
-	TRBV15	-	15	TRBJ2-7	CATSRRVGGLREQYF	TGTGCCACCAGCCGCCGGGTGGGAGGCCTTCGGGAGCAGTACTTC
-	TRBV5-1	-	14	TRBJ2-5	CASSLEARRETQYF	TGCGCCAGCAGCTTGGAGGCGCGGAGGGAGACCCAGTACTTC
-	TRBV24-1	-	13	TRBJ2-2	CATSTGYTGELFF	TGTGCCACCAGCACAGGATACACCGGGGAGCTGTTTTTT
-	TRBV9	once	14	TRBJ1-1	CASSPSWGDTEAFF	TGTGCCAGCAGCCCCAGTTGGGGGGACACTGAAGCTTTCTTT
-	TRBV9	-	16	TRBJ1-6	CASSVDRRPFNSPLHF	TGTGCCAGCAGCGTAGACAGAAGACCCTTTAATTCACCCCTCCACTTT
-	TRBV30	-	14	TRBJ1-2	CAWSFSRNNYGYTF	TGTGCCTGGAGTTTTAGCCGAAATAACTATGGCTACACCTTC
-	TRBV30	few	13	TRBJ1-1	CAWTTGLNTEAFF	TGTGCCTGGACGACAGGTCTGAACACTGAAGCTTTCTTT
TRBD1	TRBV24-1	-	16	TRBJ2-7	CATSEGTGTASYEQYF	TGTGCCACCAGTGAGGGGACCGGGACAGCCTCCTACGAGCAGTACTTC
TRBD2	TRBV11-1	once	16	TRBJ2-5	CASSSTSGGSLETQYF	TGTGCCAGCAGCTCGACTAGCGGGGGGTCGCTGGAGACCCAGTACTTC
-	TRBV2	-	15	TRBJ1-6	CASSVWRALNSPLHF	TGTGCCAGCAGTGTTTGGCGGGCACTTAATTCACCCCTCCACTTT
-	TRBV10-2	-	13	TRBJ1-1	CASAPTGNTEAFF	TGCGCCAGTGCACCAACAGGGAACACTGAAGCTTTCTTT
-	TRBV19	-	15	TRBJ1-4	CASSMVGVAAEKLFF	TGTGCCAGTAGTATGGTAGGGGTGGCGGCTGAAAAACTGTTTTTT
TRBD1	TRBV5-1	-	17	TRBJ2-5	CASSLAQRQGAGRTQYF	TGCGCCAGCAGCTTGGCGCAACGGCAGGGGGCTGGTCGGACCCAGTACTTC
TRBD1	TRBV7-9	once	15	TRBJ2-1	CASSHRDRPPGEQFF	TGTGCCAGCAGCCACCGGGACAGGCCCCCGGGGGAGCAGTTCTTC
TRBD1	TRBV5-5	-	14	TRBJ1-3	CASSLRQGGNTIYF	TGTGCCAGCAGCCTTCGACAGGGTGGAAACACCATATATTTT
TRBD1	TRBV25-1	-	15	TRBJ1-2	CASSIGVQGADGYTF	TGTGCCAGCAGCATAGGGGTGCAGGGGGCGGATGGCTACACCTTC
-	TRBV28	-	16	TRBJ1-5	CASSPPRGWSNQPQHF	TGTGCCAGCAGTCCCCCCAGGGGATGGAGCAATCAGCCCCAGCATTTT
-	TRBV2	-	12	TRBJ2-5	CASTSSGETQYF	TGTGCCAGCACCTCTAGTGGAGAGACCCAGTACTTC
-	TRBV9	-	17	TRBJ2-2	CASSVEQLSANTGELFF	TGTGCCAGCAGCGTAGAACAGCTATCCGCGAACACCGGGGAGCTGTTTTTT
-	TRBV3-1/TRBV3-2	-	13	TRBJ2-1	CASSNSGAGEQFF	TGTGCCAGCAGCAACTCAGGGGCAGGGGAGCAGTTCTTC
-	TRBV29-1	few	13	TRBJ2-1	CSVERVSGNEQFF	TGCAGCGTTGAAAGAGTTAGCGGCAATGAGCAGTTCTTC
-	TRBV19	-	15	TRBJ1-5	CASRPLGGQDQPQHF	TGTGCCAGTAGGCCATTGGGCGGGCAAGATCAGCCCCAGCATTTT
-	TRBV9	-	13	TRBJ1-1	CASSVNRDTEAFF	TGTGCCAGCAGCGTTAACAGGGACACTGAAGCTTTCTTT
-	TRBV4-2	-	13	TRBJ1-5	CASSKGQNQPQHF	TGTGCCAGCAGCAAAGGACAGAATCAGCCCCAGCATTTT
-	TRBV3-1/TRBV3-2	-	15	TRBJ2-5	CASSQLLGGQETQYF	TGTGCCAGCAGCCAACTCTTAGGGGGACAAGAGACCCAGTACTTC
-	TRBV5-8	-	14	TRBJ1-1	CASSRYPVNTEAFF	TGTGCCAGCAGTCGGTACCCCGTTAACACTGAAGCTTTCTTT
-	TRBV6-5	-	13	TRBJ1-1	CASRGGEYTEAFF	TGTGCCAGCAGGGGGGGAGAATACACTGAAGCTTTCTTT
TRBD1	TRBV6-4	few	13	TRBJ1-1	CASSRTGFTEAFF	TGTGCCAGCAGTCGGACAGGGTTCACTGAAGCTTTCTTT
-	TRBV28	-	13	TRBJ1-2	CASSLGTPYGYTF	TGTGCCAGCAGTTTAGGGACACCCTATGGCTACACCTTC
TRBD1	TRBV3-1/TRBV3-2	-	15	TRBJ1-2	CASSQLNRGPYGYTF	TGTGCCAGCAGCCAACTAAACAGGGGGCCGTATGGCTACACCTTC
TRBD1	TRBV10-3	-	12	TRBJ1-2	CAIGWTGNGYTF	TGTGCCATCGGATGGACAGGGAATGGCTACACCTTC
-	TRBV2	-	13	TRBJ1-1	CASRGVAVTEAFF	TGTGCCAGCAGAGGCGTGGCGGTCACTGAAGCTTTCTTT
-	TRBV28	-	14	TRBJ2-1	CASGLASLYNEQFF	TGTGCCAGCGGCCTAGCGTCCCTTTACAATGAGCAGTTCTTC
TRBD2	TRBV19	once	15	TRBJ2-2	CASSSSGSDTGELFF	TGTGCCAGTAGTAGTAGCGGGTCAGACACCGGGGAGCTGTTTTTT
-	TRBV19	-	15	TRBJ2-7	CASSISGGRHYEQYF	TGTGCCAGTAGTATCTCCGGGGGGCGACACTACGAGCAGTACTTC
-	TRBV7-9	-	14	TRBJ1-5	CASSQAGGNQPQHF	TGTGCCAGCAGCCAAGCAGGGGGCAATCAGCCCCAGCATTTT
TRBD1	TRBV5-1	-	16	TRBJ2-1	CASSLPRQGHGNEQFF	TGCGCCAGCAGCTTACCTCGACAGGGCCACGGGAATGAGCAGTTCTTC
TRBD2	TRBV10-1	-	16	TRBJ2-1	CASSELGLAGYNEQFF	TGCGCCAGCAGTGAGCTGGGACTAGCGGGGTACAATGAGCAGTTCTTC
TRBD2	TRBV4-2	-	16	TRBJ2-3	CASSQEGGGGTDTQYF	TGTGCCAGCAGCCAAGAAGGTGGCGGGGGGACAGATACGCAGTATTTT
TRBD2	TRBV25-1	-	15	TRBJ2-7	CASSETGGTTYEQYF	TGTGCCAGCAGTGAGACGGGGGGAACTACCTACGAGCAGTACTTC
-	TRBV9	-	15	TRBJ1-1	CASSVGGGMNTEAFF	TGTGCCAGCAGCGTAGGGGGAGGGATGAACACTGAAGCTTTCTTT
TRBD1	TRBV7-6	-	18	TRBJ2-7	CASSLGTRRDRASYEQYF	TGTGCCAGCAGCTTAGGAACGAGAAGGGACAGGGCGTCCTACGAGCAGTACTTC